The rows below give T cell receptor beta chains drawn from one sample of a study of blood T cell repertoires in COVID-19. Some clones are missing from TCRdb's copy, which holds only in-frame ones; the method was immunoSEQ multiplex PCR. The sample includes approximately 250,000 clones, roughly 88% seen only once; the top ten take about 10%. Source material: peripheral blood. Receptors originate from a woman in her seventies with COVID-19, enrolled during active disease. Each CDR3 is given with its conserved first and last residue. Fields, in order: J gene, V gene, D gene, clone size, CDR3 protein, CDR3 DNA. A D gene is named only where the DNA matches it firmly. Size tells how often a clone was seen (once, few, many) or the class of an expanded clone, and some rows leave it out.

j_gene: TRBJ2-5
v_gene: TRBV30
d_gene: .
abundance: once
CDR3aa: CAWSWAQETQYF
CDR3nt: TGTGCCTGGAGTTGGGCCCAAGAGACCCAGTACTTC

j_gene: TRBJ2-3
v_gene: TRBV6-5
d_gene: TRBD2
abundance: .
CDR3aa: CATHLTSSTDTQYF
CDR3nt: TGTGCCACCCATCTGACTAGCAGCACAGATACGCAGTATTTT

j_gene: TRBJ1-5
v_gene: TRBV19
d_gene: TRBD1
abundance: .
CDR3aa: CASSKGQSSNQPQHF
CDR3nt: TGTGCCAGTAGTAAGGGACAGTCTAGCAATCAGCCCCAGCATTTT

j_gene: TRBJ1-4
v_gene: TRBV6-5
d_gene: .
abundance: .
CDR3aa: CASSPGITNEKLFF
CDR3nt: TGTGCCAGCAGCCCCGGGATAACTAATGAAAAACTGTTTTTT

j_gene: TRBJ2-7
v_gene: TRBV2
d_gene: .
abundance: .
CDR3aa: CASSEEQGWNEQYF
CDR3nt: TGTGCCAGCAGTGAGGAACAGGGATGGAACGAGCAGTACTTC

j_gene: TRBJ2-7
v_gene: TRBV5-1
d_gene: .
abundance: .
CDR3aa: CASKENVEQYF
CDR3nt: TGCGCCAGCAAAGAGAACGTAGAGCAGTACTTC

j_gene: TRBJ2-2
v_gene: TRBV9
d_gene: TRBD2
abundance: .
CDR3aa: CASRSSTSGLFF
CDR3nt: TGTGCCAGCAGGTCTTCTACTAGCGGCCTGTTTTTT

j_gene: TRBJ2-7
v_gene: TRBV30
d_gene: TRBD1
abundance: few
CDR3aa: CAWGTFGGQGSDEQYF
CDR3nt: TGTGCCTGGGGTACCTTCGGGGGACAGGGGAGTGACGAGCAGTACTTC

j_gene: TRBJ2-2
v_gene: TRBV25-1
d_gene: .
abundance: .
CDR3aa: CASSARVMANTGELFF
CDR3nt: TGTGCCAGCAGTGCCCGGGTCATGGCAAACACCGGGGAGCTGTTTTTT

j_gene: TRBJ1-5
v_gene: TRBV27
d_gene: TRBD1
abundance: .
CDR3aa: CASSSRGQSFSNQPQHF
CDR3nt: TGTGCCAGCAGTTCCAGGGGACAGTCTTTTAGCAATCAGCCCCAGCATTTT

j_gene: TRBJ2-7
v_gene: TRBV5-1
d_gene: TRBD2
abundance: few
CDR3aa: CASSISGSTEQYF
CDR3nt: TGCGCCAGCAGCATTAGCGGGAGTACCGAGCAGTACTTC

j_gene: TRBJ1-5
v_gene: TRBV11-2
d_gene: TRBD1
abundance: .
CDR3aa: CASSLVRGQDQPQHF
CDR3nt: TGTGCCAGCAGCTTAGTAAGGGGGCAGGATCAGCCCCAGCATTTT

j_gene: TRBJ1-5
v_gene: TRBV5-6
d_gene: TRBD1
abundance: .
CDR3aa: CASSYGTGASNQPQHF
CDR3nt: TGTGCCAGCAGCTATGGGACAGGGGCTAGCAATCAGCCCCAGCATTTT

j_gene: TRBJ2-1
v_gene: TRBV7-9
d_gene: .
abundance: once
CDR3aa: CASSHTGTPSNEQFF
CDR3nt: TGTGCCAGCAGCCATACCGGGACACCAAGCAATGAGCAGTTCTTC

j_gene: TRBJ1-1
v_gene: TRBV4-1
d_gene: .
abundance: .
CDR3aa: CASSQVVHRGDTEAFF
CDR3nt: TGCGCCAGCAGCCAAGTTGTTCACCGGGGGGACACTGAAGCTTTCTTT

j_gene: TRBJ1-5
v_gene: TRBV25-1
d_gene: .
abundance: .
CDR3aa: CASSEGTGVNQPQHF
CDR3nt: TGTGCCAGCAGTGAAGGAACGGGAGTCAATCAGCCCCAGCATTTT

j_gene: TRBJ1-2
v_gene: TRBV4-1
d_gene: .
abundance: .
CDR3aa: CASSQEGSPYGYTF
CDR3nt: TGCGCCAGCAGCCAAGAGGGCAGTCCCTATGGCTACACCTTC

j_gene: TRBJ1-5
v_gene: TRBV28
d_gene: .
abundance: .
CDR3aa: CASSFLIWVGGRRGNQPQHF
CDR3nt: TGTGCCAGCAGTTTTCTCATATGGGTGGGGGGTCGAAGGGGCAATCAGCCCCAGCATTTT

j_gene: TRBJ1-4
v_gene: TRBV28
d_gene: TRBD1
abundance: .
CDR3aa: CASSSQGVREKLFF
CDR3nt: TGTGCCAGCAGTTCCCAGGGGGTTAGGGAAAAACTGTTTTTT

j_gene: TRBJ1-6
v_gene: TRBV4-2
d_gene: TRBD1
abundance: .
CDR3aa: CASSPETGGKGSPLHF
CDR3nt: TGTGCCAGCAGCCCAGAGACAGGGGGCAAAGGATCACCCCTCCACTTT

j_gene: TRBJ2-7
v_gene: TRBV6-4
d_gene: TRBD2
abundance: once
CDR3aa: CASSVIAGLSYEQYF
CDR3nt: TGTGCCAGCAGCGTTATAGCGGGCCTCTCCTACGAGCAGTACTTC

j_gene: TRBJ2-3
v_gene: TRBV19
d_gene: .
abundance: .
CDR3aa: CASSTNRRPSTDTQYF
CDR3nt: TGTGCCAGTAGTACCAACAGGAGACCAAGCACAGATACGCAGTATTTT

j_gene: TRBJ1-1
v_gene: TRBV2
d_gene: TRBD1
abundance: .
CDR3aa: CASGRDRGDTEAFF
CDR3nt: TGTGCCAGCGGAAGGGACAGGGGGGACACTGAAGCTTTCTTT

j_gene: TRBJ1-6
v_gene: TRBV3-1/TRBV3-2
d_gene: TRBD1
abundance: .
CDR3aa: CASSPRDRGYNSPLHF
CDR3nt: TGTGCCAGCAGCCCCCGGGACAGGGGGTATAATTCACCCCTCCACTTT

j_gene: TRBJ1-2
v_gene: TRBV12-3/TRBV12-4
d_gene: TRBD1
abundance: .
CDR3aa: CASPDRGYGYTF
CDR3nt: TGTGCCAGTCCGGACAGGGGCTATGGCTACACCTTC

j_gene: TRBJ1-5
v_gene: TRBV5-4
d_gene: .
abundance: .
CDR3aa: CASSTNITFNQPQHF
CDR3nt: TGTGCCAGCAGCACTAATATCACCTTCAATCAGCCCCAGCATTTT

j_gene: TRBJ1-3
v_gene: TRBV14
d_gene: .
abundance: .
CDR3aa: CASSPLDSRSGNTIYF
CDR3nt: TGTGCCAGCAGCCCCCTGGACAGCCGCTCTGGAAACACCATATATTTT

j_gene: TRBJ2-1
v_gene: TRBV7-6
d_gene: .
abundance: .
CDR3aa: CASSLQQAFVEQFF
CDR3nt: TGTGCCAGCAGCCTACAGCAAGCATTCGTGGAGCAGTTCTTC

j_gene: TRBJ2-3
v_gene: TRBV30
d_gene: TRBD2
abundance: .
CDR3aa: CAWSVPAGAPDTQYF
CDR3nt: TGTGCCTGGAGTGTCCCCGCGGGAGCCCCAGATACGCAGTATTTT

j_gene: TRBJ1-2
v_gene: TRBV7-3
d_gene: .
abundance: .
CDR3aa: CASSLYIIRGYGYTF
CDR3nt: TGTGCCAGCAGCTTATATATCATAAGGGGATATGGCTACACCTTC

j_gene: TRBJ1-5
v_gene: TRBV7-3
d_gene: TRBD1
abundance: .
CDR3aa: CASSPGTGGPDGNQPQHF
CDR3nt: TGTGCCAGCAGCCCCGGGACAGGGGGCCCCGATGGCAATCAGCCCCAGCATTTT

j_gene: TRBJ2-7
v_gene: TRBV6-5
d_gene: TRBD1
abundance: .
CDR3aa: CASSYTTGGGYEQYF
CDR3nt: TGTGCCAGCAGTTACACAACAGGGGGCGGCTACGAGCAGTACTTC

j_gene: TRBJ2-5
v_gene: TRBV6-5
d_gene: TRBD1
abundance: .
CDR3aa: CASSTTGTGFETQYF
CDR3nt: TGTGCCAGCAGCACAACCGGGACAGGGTTCGAGACCCAGTACTTC

j_gene: TRBJ1-1
v_gene: TRBV2
d_gene: .
abundance: .
CDR3aa: CASSEVTLKGSSEAFF
CDR3nt: TGTGCCAGCAGTGAGGTGACCCTTAAGGGGTCTTCTGAAGCTTTCTTT

j_gene: TRBJ1-5
v_gene: TRBV3-1/TRBV3-2
d_gene: TRBD1
abundance: .
CDR3aa: CASSLNRGHGQPQHF
CDR3nt: TGTGCCAGCAGCCTAAATAGGGGGCATGGTCAGCCCCAGCATTTT

j_gene: TRBJ2-1
v_gene: TRBV7-3
d_gene: .
abundance: .
CDR3aa: CASSSGGYNEQFF
CDR3nt: TGTGCCAGCAGCTCCGGGGGCTACAATGAGCAGTTCTTC

j_gene: TRBJ2-3
v_gene: TRBV5-1
d_gene: .
abundance: .
CDR3aa: CASSWSVGSGTDTQYF
CDR3nt: TGCGCCAGCAGCTGGTCGGTTGGTAGCGGCACAGATACGCAGTATTTT